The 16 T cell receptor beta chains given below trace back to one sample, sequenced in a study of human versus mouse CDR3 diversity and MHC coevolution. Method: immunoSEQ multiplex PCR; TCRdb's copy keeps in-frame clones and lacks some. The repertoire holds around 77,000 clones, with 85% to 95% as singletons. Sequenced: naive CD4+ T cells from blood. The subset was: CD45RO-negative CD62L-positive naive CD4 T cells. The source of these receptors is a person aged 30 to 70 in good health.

CDR3 DNA: TGTGCCAGCAGCGTTAGCGGGGGCCGACTCGACAATGAGCAGTTCTTC. The encoded protein is CASSVSGGRLDNEQFF. V usage is TRBV9 and J usage is TRBJ2-1; 9 bases line up with TRBD2. This CDR3 comprises 16 residues. J lost 5 bases, V lost 2 bases, and 8 bases had no gene match. Germline-derived CDR1 and CDR2 are SGDLS and YYNGEE.

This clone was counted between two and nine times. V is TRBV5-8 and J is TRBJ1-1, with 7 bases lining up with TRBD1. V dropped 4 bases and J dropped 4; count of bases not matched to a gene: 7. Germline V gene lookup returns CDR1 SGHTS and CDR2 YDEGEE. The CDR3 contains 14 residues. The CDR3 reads CASSTTTGVTEAFF. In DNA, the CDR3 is TGTGCCAGCAGCACGACAACAGGGGTCACTGAAGCTTTCTTT.

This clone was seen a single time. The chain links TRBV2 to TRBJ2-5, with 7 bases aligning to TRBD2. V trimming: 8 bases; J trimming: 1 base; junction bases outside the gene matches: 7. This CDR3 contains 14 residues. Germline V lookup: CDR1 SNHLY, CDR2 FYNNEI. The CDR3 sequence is CASLRWGGQETQYF. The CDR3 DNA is TGTGCCAGCTTGCGGTGGGGGGGCCAAGAGACCCAGTACTTC.

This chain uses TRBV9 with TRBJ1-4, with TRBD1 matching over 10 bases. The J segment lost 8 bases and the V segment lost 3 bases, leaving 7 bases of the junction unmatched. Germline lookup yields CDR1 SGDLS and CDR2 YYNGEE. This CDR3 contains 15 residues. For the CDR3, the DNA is TGTGCCAGCAGCGGCCCGGGACAGGGGCGCGAAAAACTGTTTTTT. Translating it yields CASSGPGQGREKLFF.

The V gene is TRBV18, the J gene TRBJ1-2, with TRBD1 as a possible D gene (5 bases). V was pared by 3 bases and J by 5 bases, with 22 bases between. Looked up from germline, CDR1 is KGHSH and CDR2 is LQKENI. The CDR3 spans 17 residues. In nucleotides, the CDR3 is TGTGCCAGCTCACCGCTCCCTAGGTCCCATGGGGGGTATGGCTACACCTTC. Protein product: CASSPLPRSHGGYGYTF.

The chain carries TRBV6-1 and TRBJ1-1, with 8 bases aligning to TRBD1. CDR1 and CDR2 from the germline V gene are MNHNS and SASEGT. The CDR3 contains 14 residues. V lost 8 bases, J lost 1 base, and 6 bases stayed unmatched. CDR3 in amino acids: CASGQGQSNTEAFF. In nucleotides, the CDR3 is TGTGCCAGCGGACAGGGACAGTCGAACACTGAAGCTTTCTTT.

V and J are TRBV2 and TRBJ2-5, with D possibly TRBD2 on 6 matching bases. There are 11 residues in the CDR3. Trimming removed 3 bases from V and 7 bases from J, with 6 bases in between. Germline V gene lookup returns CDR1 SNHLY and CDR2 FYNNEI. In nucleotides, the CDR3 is TGTGCCAGCAGTGAGGAGGGGACCCAGTACTTC. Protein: CASSEEGTQYF.

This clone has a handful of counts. CDR3 sequence reads: CASSASTGISGNTIYF. CDR3 sequence (DNA): TGTGCCAGCAGCGCATCAACAGGAATCTCTGGAAACACCATATATTTT. V gene TRBV9 combines with J gene TRBJ1-3; maybe TRBD1 (5 bases). Trimming took 3 bases from V and 0 from J, leaving 13 bases between them. CDR3 size: 16 residues. Per germline, CDR1 SGDLS and CDR2 YYNGEE.

The CDR3: CASSLLEGSYTF. CDR3 coding DNA: TGTGCCAGCAGTTTATTAGAGGGAAGCTACACCTTC. The chain employs TRBV28 and TRBJ1-2; D gene uncertain. From germline, CDR1 is MDHEN and CDR2 SYDVKM. The CDR3 is 12 residues long. Trimming took off 1 base at V and 9 bases at J, with 9 bases between the two ends.

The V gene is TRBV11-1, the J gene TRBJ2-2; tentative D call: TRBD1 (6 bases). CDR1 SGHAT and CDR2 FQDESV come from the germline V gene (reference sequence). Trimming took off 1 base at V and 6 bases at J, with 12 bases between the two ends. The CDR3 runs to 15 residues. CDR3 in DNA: TGTGCCAGCAGCTTAGAGCCAGGGGTTCCCGGGGAGCTGTTTTTT. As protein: CASSLEPGVPGELFF.

CDR3 sequence (DNA): TGTGCCAGCAGTGAGCCTTCGGGACTAGCCGTCGAGCAGTACTTC. This translates into CASSEPSGLAVEQYF. The chain joins TRBV2 to TRBJ2-7, with 9 nucleotides matching TRBD2. Germline CDR1 reads SNHLY; CDR2 reads FYNNEI. Trimming cost V 3 bases and J 6 bases; bases outside gene matches: 9. The CDR3 sequence is 15 residues long.

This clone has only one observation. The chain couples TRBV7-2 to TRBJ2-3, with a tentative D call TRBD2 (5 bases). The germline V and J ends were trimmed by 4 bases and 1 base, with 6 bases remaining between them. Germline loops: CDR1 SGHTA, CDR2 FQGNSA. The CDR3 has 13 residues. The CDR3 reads CASSYSGTDTQYF. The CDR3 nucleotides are TGTGCCAGCAGCTATAGCGGCACAGATACGCAGTATTTT.

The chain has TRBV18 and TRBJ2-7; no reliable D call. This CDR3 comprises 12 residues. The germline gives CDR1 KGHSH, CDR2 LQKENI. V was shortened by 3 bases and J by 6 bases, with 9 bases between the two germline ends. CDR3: CASSPPSGEQYF. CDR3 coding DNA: TGTGCCAGCTCACCGCCGTCCGGCGAGCAGTACTTC.

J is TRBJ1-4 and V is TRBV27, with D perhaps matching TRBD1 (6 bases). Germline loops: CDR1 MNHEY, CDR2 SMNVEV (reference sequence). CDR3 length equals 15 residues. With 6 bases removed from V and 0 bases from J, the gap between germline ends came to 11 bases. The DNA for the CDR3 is TGTGCCAGCAGATCACAGGGACCAACTAATGAAAAACTGTTTTTT. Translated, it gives CASRSQGPTNEKLFF. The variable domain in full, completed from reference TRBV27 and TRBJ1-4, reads EAQVTQNPRYLITVTGKKLTVTCSQNMNHEYMSWYRQDPGLGLRQIYYSMNVEVTDKGDVPEGYKVSRKEKRNFPLILESPSPNQTSLYFCASRSQGPTNEKLFFGSGTQLSVL.

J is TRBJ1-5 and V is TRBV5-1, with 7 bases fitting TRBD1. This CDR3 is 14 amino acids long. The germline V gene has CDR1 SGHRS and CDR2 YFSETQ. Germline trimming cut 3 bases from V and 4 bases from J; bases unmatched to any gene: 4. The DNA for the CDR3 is TGCGCCAGCAGCTCCGGGGACAGTAATCAGCCCCAGCATTTT. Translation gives CASSSGDSNQPQHF.

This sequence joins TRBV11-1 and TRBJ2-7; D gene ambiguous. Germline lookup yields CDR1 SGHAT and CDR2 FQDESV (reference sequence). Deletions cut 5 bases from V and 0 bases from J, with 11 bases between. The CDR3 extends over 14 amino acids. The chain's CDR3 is CASSHTPNSYEQYF. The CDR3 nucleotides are TGTGCCAGCAGCCACACCCCCAACTCCTACGAGCAGTACTTC.